Below, 8 T cell receptor beta chains from the same sample are listed, as sequenced in a study of cytomegalovirus exposure and HLA in healthy donors. The study ran its PCR with 60 Vbeta and 13 Jbeta primers. The repertoire was sequenced with immunoSEQ multiplex PCR; TCRdb's copy has only in-frame clones and lacks some. The listing contains roughly 100,000 clones. Sequences were obtained from PBMCs. The source is a man aged 50-59 years in good health and CMV-seropositive.

The chain couples TRBV18 to TRBJ1-5, with D perhaps matching TRBD1 (5 bases). V was trimmed by 5 bases and J by 2 bases, leaving 16 bases between them. CDR3 length: 16 amino acids. CDR1 KGHSH and CDR2 LQKENI come from the germline V gene. CDR3 nucleotide sequence: TGTGCCAGCTCATCGGGGGGAGCGATAGGCAATCAGCCCCAGCATTTT. This encodes CASSSGGAIGNQPQHF.

V usage is TRBV27 and J usage is TRBJ1-1, with TRBD1 matching 8 bases. The germline CDR1 and CDR2 sequences are MNHEY and SMNVEV (reference sequence). The junction had 4 bases not matched to a gene; V was cut back by 4 bases and J by 3 bases. There are 14 residues in the CDR3. Here the CDR3 reads CASSSRTGYTEAFF. The CDR3 DNA is TGTGCCAGCAGTTCCCGGACAGGGTACACTGAAGCTTTCTTT.

This sequence joins TRBV30 and TRBJ1-3, with D unresolved. The length of the CDR3 is 15 residues. The V end was cut by 7 bases, the J end by 0 bases, with 16 bases between. Germline V gene sequence: CDR1 GTSNPN, CDR2 SVGIG (reference sequence). The CDR3 DNA reads TGTGCCTTGGATTGGAGTCAGTACTCTGGAAACACCATATATTTT. This gives the protein CALDWSQYSGNTIYF.

This chain connects TRBV6-6 to TRBJ1-2; D may be TRBD1 (5 bases). Trimming left V 0 bases short and J 4 bases short, with 9 bases between. CDR3 length equals 14 residues. Germline V gives CDR1 MNHNY, CDR2 SVGAGI (reference sequence). For the CDR3, the DNA is TGTGCCAGCAGTTACTCGGGGGGTGGCTATGGCTACACCTTC. Protein sequence: CASSYSGGGYGYTF.

This chain links TRBV7-2 with TRBJ2-1, with 8 nucleotides matching TRBD2. CDR3 size: 15 residues. CDR1 is SGHTA, CDR2 FQGNSA, per germline. V lost 4 bases and J lost 5; bases outside the gene matches: 7. The CDR3: CASSSMAGGHNEQFF. CDR3 DNA: TGTGCCAGCAGCTCCATGGCGGGAGGCCACAATGAGCAGTTCTTC.

This sequence joins TRBV7-2 and TRBJ1-2; no firm D call. Trimming stripped 5 bases from V and 0 bases from J, with 19 bases between. The CDR3 extends over 17 amino acids. Germline values: CDR1 SGHTA, CDR2 FQGNSA. The CDR3 DNA reads TGTGCCAGCAGCCCAGAGAGGTCGTGGGGAGCTAACTATGGCTACACCTTC. Translated, it gives CASSPERSWGANYGYTF.

This sequence joins TRBV9 and TRBJ2-1, with TRBD2 matching over 8 bases. Germline V gene lookup returns CDR1 SGDLS and CDR2 YYNGEE. CDR3 length: 16 amino acids. The junction had 7 bases not matched to a gene; V was cut back by 0 bases and J by 5 bases. In nucleotides, the CDR3 is TGTGCCAGCAGCGTAGAGATAGCGGGACTCAACAATGAGCAGTTCTTC. Encoded protein: CASSVEIAGLNNEQFF.

The chain recombines TRBV5-8 with TRBJ1-5; 9 positions agree with TRBD1. Germline trimming cut 5 bases from V and 6 bases from J; bases unmatched to any gene: 18. Germline assignment: CDR1 SGHTS and CDR2 YDEGEE. The CDR3 has 18 amino acids. CDR3 region: CASSQATTSGQGGQPQHF. The DNA for the CDR3 is TGTGCCAGCAGTCAAGCTACAACCTCGGGACAGGGAGGTCAGCCCCAGCATTTT.